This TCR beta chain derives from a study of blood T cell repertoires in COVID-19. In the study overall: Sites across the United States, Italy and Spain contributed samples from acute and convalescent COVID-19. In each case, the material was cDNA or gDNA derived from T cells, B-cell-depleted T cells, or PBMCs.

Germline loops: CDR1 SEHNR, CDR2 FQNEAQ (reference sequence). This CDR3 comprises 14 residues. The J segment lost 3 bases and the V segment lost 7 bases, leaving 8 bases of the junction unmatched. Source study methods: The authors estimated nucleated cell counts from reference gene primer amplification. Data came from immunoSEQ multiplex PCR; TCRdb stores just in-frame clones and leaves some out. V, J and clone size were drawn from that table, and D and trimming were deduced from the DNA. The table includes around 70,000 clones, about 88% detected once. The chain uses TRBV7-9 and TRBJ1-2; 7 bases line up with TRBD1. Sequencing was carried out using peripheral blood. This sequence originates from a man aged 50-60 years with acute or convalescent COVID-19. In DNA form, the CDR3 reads TGTGCCAGCAACTCCAGGGGGGCGGACTATGGCTACACCTTC. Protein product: CASNSRGADYGYTF.